Listed here are 25 T cell receptor beta chains from one sample, sequenced in a study of graft-versus-host responses after intestinal transplantation. For these TCRs, the target antigens are not known. The repertoire was sequenced with immunoSEQ multiplex PCR; TCRdb's copy has only in-frame clones and lacks some. Of 50,000 to 75,000 clones in the sample, approximately 90% are singletons; the top ten hold 1.5% to 2%. The sequenced sample was unstimulated CD8+ T cells sorted from spleen or lymph node cells, obtained before transplant. The receptors here all came from a human donor who was the organ donor for an intestinal transplant.

The chain couples TRBV6-1 to TRBJ2-7; tentative D call: TRBD2 (5 bases). This CDR3 is 16 amino acids long. Germline CDR1 is MNHNS and CDR2 is SASEGT. The V end lost 2 bases, the J end lost 2 bases, and 16 bases lay between the germline ends. The CDR3 region has the DNA TGTGCCAGCAGTGAATTTGTCTCAGAGGGCCCCTACGAGCAGTACTTC. Translation: CASSEFVSEGPYEQYF.

CDR3 amino acids: CASSLQAGAGEQYF. DNA for the CDR3: TGTGCCAGCAGTCTACAAGCGGGAGCGGGGGAGCAGTACTTC. V usage is TRBV27 and J usage is TRBJ2-7; 8 bases map to TRBD2. Germline loops: CDR1 MNHEY, CDR2 SMNVEV (reference sequence). The J segment lost 7 bases and the V segment lost 5 bases, leaving 10 bases of the junction unmatched. The CDR3 runs to 14 residues.

The genes are TRBV18 and TRBJ2-5; 14 nucleotides line up with TRBD2. This CDR3 contains 17 residues. The germline V gene has CDR1 KGHSH and CDR2 LQKENI. The V and J ends lost 3 bases and 3 bases, in that order; junction bases with no gene match: 6. The CDR3 bases are TGTGCCAGCTCACCGGGACTAGCGGGAGTTTTAGAAGAGACCCAGTACTTC. It codes for CASSPGLAGVLEETQYF.

The chain recombines TRBV7-7 with TRBJ2-1, with 7 positions matching TRBD2. Germline V gene data show CDR1 as SSHAT and CDR2 as FNYEAQ (reference sequence). The CDR3 loop spans 15 amino acids. For the CDR3, the DNA is TGTGCTAGCTCGAAACTGGAGGGAGGGAGGAATGAGCAGTTCTTC. Residues: CASSKLEGGRNEQFF.

In nucleotides, the CDR3 is TGTGCCAGCAGTCCCTTCCAAGGGGTCTCTGGAAACACCATATATTTT. Amino acids: CASSPFQGVSGNTIYF. The rearrangement joins TRBV27 to TRBJ1-3, with D possibly matching TRBD1 (5 bases). Trimming pared 5 bases from V and 0 bases from J, leaving 14 bases between. The CDR3 extends over 16 amino acids. The V gene's germline CDR1 is MNHEY and CDR2 SMNVEV (reference sequence).

The V gene is TRBV28, the J gene TRBJ2-7, with 8 bases fitting TRBD2. The CDR3 runs to 16 residues. Germline loops: CDR1 MDHEN, CDR2 SYDVKM. V was pared by 5 bases and J by 0 bases, with 9 bases of the junction left unmatched. The DNA for the CDR3 is TGTGCCAGCAGTCTTCGGGGGGGCTTTAGCTCCTACGAGCAGTACTTC. Amino acid sequence: CASSLRGGFSSYEQYF. Full variable domain (missing parts from reference TRBV28 and TRBJ2-7): DVKVTQSSRYLVKRTGEKVFLECVQDMDHENMFWYRQDPGLGLRLIYFSYDVKMKEKGDIPEGYSVSREKKERFSLILESASTNQTSMYLCASSLRGGFSSYEQYFGPGTRLTVT.

The chain couples TRBV18 to TRBJ1-5; no clear D gene. The germline gives CDR1 KGHSH, CDR2 LQKENI. CDR3 length equals 14 residues. The ends were cut back, 0 bases at V and 6 bases at J, with 9 bases in the middle. In DNA form, the CDR3 reads TGTGCCAGCTCACCACCGCCCGGCGGTCAGCCCCAGCATTTT. Protein: CASSPPPGGQPQHF. Looking up the rest from reference TRBV18 and TRBJ1-5 gives the full variable domain: NAGVMQNPRHLVRRRGQEARLRCSPMKGHSHVYWYRQLPEEGLKFMVYLQKENIIDESGMPKERFSAEFPKEGPSILRIQQVVRGDSAAYFCASSPPPGGQPQHFGDGTRLSIL.

J is TRBJ2-7 and V is TRBV15, with 9 nucleotides matching TRBD2. Trimming removed 4 bases from V and 4 bases from J; junction bases left unmatched: 5. The CDR3 is made up of 14 amino acids. CDR1 LNHNV and CDR2 YYDKDF come from the germline V gene (reference sequence). In DNA form, the CDR3 reads TGTGCCACCAGCATAGCGGGAGTGGGGTACGAGCAGTACTTC. It is translated as CATSIAGVGYEQYF.

The chain uses TRBV11-2 and TRBJ2-2; maybe TRBD2 (5 bases). V was trimmed by 3 bases and J by 0 bases, leaving 17 bases between them. This CDR3 is built from 18 residues. Per germline, CDR1 SGHAT and CDR2 FQNNGV. CDR3 residues: CASSFPGLKGANTGELFF. The CDR3 nucleotides read TGTGCCAGCAGCTTTCCGGGCCTAAAGGGAGCGAACACCGGGGAGCTGTTTTTT. The full variable domain, with the rest looked up from reference TRBV11-2 and TRBJ2-2, is EAGVAQSPRYKIIEKRQSVAFWCNPISGHATLYWYQQILGQGPKLLIQFQNNGVVDDSQLPKDRFSAERLKGVDSTLKIQPAKLEDSAVYLCASSFPGLKGANTGELFFGEGSRLTVL.

V usage is TRBV5-1 and J usage is TRBJ2-5; 9 bases line up with TRBD2. Germline trimming cut 9 bases from V and 4 bases from J; bases unmatched to any gene: 13. Germline CDR1 reads SGHRS; CDR2 reads YFSETQ. The CDR3 loop spans 15 amino acids. CDR3 DNA: TGCGCCACTAGCGGGGAGCGGGAGTATGGAGAGACCCAGTACTTC. It translates to CATSGEREYGETQYF.

This clone was detected once. The CDR3 spells CASSASQALEQYF. CDR3 nucleotides: TGTGCCAGCAGTGCGTCACAGGCCCTCGAGCAGTACTTC. The rearrangement links TRBV27 to TRBJ2-7; tentatively, D is TRBD1 (5 bases). The CDR3 covers 13 residues. Per germline, CDR1 MNHEY and CDR2 SMNVEV (reference sequence). Deletions cut 5 bases from V and 6 bases from J, with 14 bases between.

CDR3 bases: TGTGCCAGCAGCCGGACTTTGCCCCAGCATTTT. The encoded protein is CASSRTLPQHF. This chain uses TRBV5-8 with TRBJ1-5, with D uncertain. This CDR3 has 11 amino acids. V was cut by 4 bases and J by 9 bases, with 8 bases left in between. Germline assignment: CDR1 SGHTS and CDR2 YDEGEE.

The chain is built from TRBV4-1 and TRBJ2-5, with TRBD1 matching over 8 bases. Germline trimming cut 2 bases from V and 5 bases from J; bases unmatched to any gene: 7. This CDR3 region has 15 residues. CDR1 and CDR2 (germline): MGHRA, YSYEKL. CDR3 coding DNA: TGCGCCAGCAGCCAACCAGGACAGGGTTGGGAGACCCAGTACTTC. This gives the protein CASSQPGQGWETQYF.

The chain couples TRBV6-6 to TRBJ2-1; D gene unclear. The CDR3 loop spans 14 amino acids. The V gene's germline CDR1 is MNHNY and CDR2 SVGAGI (reference sequence). The V end was cut by 2 bases, the J end by 2 bases, with 7 bases between. CDR3 protein: CASSYQRPYNEQFF. CDR3 coding DNA: TGTGCCAGCAGTTACCAGAGGCCCTACAATGAGCAGTTCTTC.

This chain links TRBV19 with TRBJ1-2; D gene unclear. V was trimmed by 3 bases and J by 6 bases, leaving 11 bases between them. This CDR3 comprises 13 residues. Germline V gives CDR1 LNHDA, CDR2 SQIVND (reference sequence). The CDR3 protein is CASSMEQINGYTF. CDR3 bases: TGTGCCAGTAGTATGGAACAGATTAATGGCTACACCTTC.

The chain is built from TRBV28 and TRBJ1-1; weak D call: TRBD1 (6 bases). Deletions cut 6 bases from V and 4 bases from J, with 18 bases between. Germline lookup yields CDR1 MDHEN and CDR2 SYDVKM. This CDR3 is built from 15 residues. In DNA, the CDR3 is TGTGCCAGCAGGCGCAACAGGGTTTGGGCCACTGAAGCTTTCTTT. Translation: CASRRNRVWATEAFF.

This clone was observed a single time. The chain joins TRBV6-6 to TRBJ2-7; D ambiguous. V was cut by 0 bases and J by 2 bases, with 5 bases left in between. This CDR3 is built from 13 residues. Germline assignment: CDR1 MNHNY and CDR2 SVGAGI (reference sequence). CDR3 in amino acids: CASSYSRTYEQYF. The CDR3 nucleotides are TGTGCCAGCAGTTACTCGAGAACCTACGAGCAGTACTTC.

CDR3 in amino acids: CASSPSGGRTYEQYF. CDR3 nucleotides: TGCGCCAGCAGCCCTTCGGGCGGGAGAACCTACGAGCAGTACTTC. J is TRBJ2-7 and V is TRBV5-1, with 7 nucleotides matching TRBD2. Germline V gene data show CDR1 as SGHRS and CDR2 as YFSETQ. The CDR3 loop spans 15 amino acids. Trimming removed 4 bases from V and 2 bases from J; junction bases left unmatched: 9.

The chain has TRBV9 and TRBJ2-1, with TRBD2 matching 7 bases. Losses at the gene ends were 2 bases for V and 7 bases for J; bases not matched to a gene: 0. The CDR3 length is 12 residues. CDR1 SGDLS and CDR2 YYNGEE come from the germline V gene. The chain's CDR3 is CASSVSGNEQFF. CDR3 nucleotide sequence: TGTGCCAGCAGCGTTAGCGGGAATGAGCAGTTCTTC.

The rearrangement joins TRBV11-2 to TRBJ2-3; D is unclear. V shed 8 bases and J shed 4 bases, with 4 bases lying between them. Looked up from germline, CDR1 is SGHAT and CDR2 is FQNNGV. The CDR3 sequence is 10 residues long. The CDR3 loop reads CASEPDTQYF. In DNA, the CDR3 is TGTGCCAGCGAGCCAGATACGCAGTATTTT.

The V and J genes are TRBV19 and TRBJ1-1; no clear D. The CDR3 consists of 13 residues. Germline V gene data show CDR1 as LNHDA and CDR2 as SQIVND (reference sequence). The V end lost 3 bases, the J end lost 3 bases, and 8 bases lay between the germline ends. CDR3 in DNA: TGTGCCAGTAGTATCTCCGGGTACACTGAAGCTTTCTTT. It encodes CASSISGYTEAFF.

The count of this clone is one. The V gene is TRBV28, the J gene TRBJ2-7, with 7 nucleotides matching TRBD1. Germline trimming cut 5 bases from V and 0 bases from J; bases unmatched to any gene: 7. CDR1 is MDHEN and CDR2 is SYDVKM in the germline V gene. CDR3 size: 15 residues. The CDR3 protein is CASSLPRDSSYEQYF. The DNA of the CDR3 is TGTGCCAGCAGTCTCCCCCGGGACAGCTCCTACGAGCAGTACTTC.

The DNA of the CDR3 is TGCGCCAGCAGCTTGGTGTGCCGGGTAGTTAGGAAAACTGAAGCTTTCTTT. This codes for CASSLVCRVVRKTEAFF. The gene calls are TRBV5-1 and TRBJ1-1; D call uncertain. The length of the CDR3 is 17 residues. V was shortened by 0 bases and J by 5 bases, with 20 bases between the two germline ends. The germline V gene encodes CDR1 SGHRS and CDR2 YFSETQ.

The V gene is TRBV18, the J gene TRBJ2-7; D perhaps matches TRBD2 (6 bases). The length of the CDR3 is 15 residues. Germline values: CDR1 KGHSH, CDR2 LQKENI. V was cut by 6 bases and J by 0 bases, with 15 bases left in between. The CDR3, as DNA: TGTGCCAGCTCGCGGTTAGGCGGGGACTCCTACGAGCAGTACTTC. This codes for CASSRLGGDSYEQYF. Combining the CDR3 with reference TRBV18 and TRBJ2-7 gives the whole variable domain NAGVMQNPRHLVRRRGQEARLRCSPMKGHSHVYWYRQLPEEGLKFMVYLQKENIIDESGMPKERFSAEFPKEGPSILRIQQVVRGDSAAYFCASSRLGGDSYEQYFGPGTRLTVT.

The CDR3 bases are TGTGCCAGCAGCTTTCGACAGGGCCTTCAAGAGACCCAGTACTTC. This sequence encodes CASSFRQGLQETQYF. The rearrangement uses TRBV7-9 and TRBJ2-5, with TRBD1 matching over 7 bases. J gave up 2 bases and V 3 bases, and 6 bases lay outside the gene matches. The CDR3 contains 15 residues. Per germline, CDR1 SEHNR and CDR2 FQNEAQ (reference sequence). Filled out from reference TRBV7-9 and TRBJ2-5, the complete variable domain reads DTGVSQNPRHKITKRGQNVTFRCDPISEHNRLYWYRQTLGQGPEFLTYFQNEAQLEKSRLLSDRFSAERPKGSFSTLEIQRTEQGDSAMYLCASSFRQGLQETQYFGPGTRLLVL.